These 12 T cell receptor beta chains came from one sample sequenced in a study of T cell responses to AZD1222 COVID-19 vaccine. Some clones are missing from TCRdb's copy, which holds only in-frame ones; the method was immunoSEQ multiplex PCR. This sample has fewer than 100,000 clones, with about 81% found just once. Here the sequenced sample was peripheral blood, taken 28 days after the second AZD1222 dose. All receptors derive from an adult who received the AZD1222 COVID-19 vaccine.

This chain joins TRBV4-1 and TRBJ1-1; D gene unclear. The CDR3 contains 12 residues. The germline gives CDR1 MGHRA, CDR2 YSYEKL. V lost 2 bases and J 9 bases, leaving 10 bases between the germline ends. The chain's CDR3 is CASSQSGEKAFF. In DNA, the CDR3 is TGCGCCAGCAGCCAATCAGGCGAGAAAGCTTTCTTT.

The chain employs TRBV5-1 and TRBJ2-2; D is possibly TRBD2 (5 bases). Trimming shortened V by 0 bases and J by 7 bases, and 7 bases separated the two germline ends. The germline CDR1 and CDR2 sequences are SGHRS and YFSETQ. The CDR3 is made up of 13 amino acids. As DNA, the CDR3 is TGCGCCAGCAGCTTGGCCGGGGACGGGGAGCTGTTTTTT. It is translated as CASSLAGDGELFF.

V gene TRBV6-5 combines with J gene TRBJ1-2; TRBD1 matches 8 bases. The CDR3 has 14 residues. V trimming: 6 bases; J trimming: 4 bases; junction bases outside the gene matches: 7. Germline V CDR1 and CDR2: MNHEY, SVGAGI. The CDR3 sequence is CASRKDRDFYGYTF. The CDR3 region has the DNA TGTGCCAGCAGAAAGGACAGGGACTTCTATGGCTACACCTTC.

This clone was detected only once. The V and J genes are TRBV20-1 and TRBJ1-2; D is unresolved. The length of the CDR3 is 11 residues. The V and J ends lost 6 bases and 6 bases respectively, with 11 bases between them. The V gene's germline CDR1 is DFQATT and CDR2 SNEGSKA (reference sequence). This CDR3 reads CSADIDNGYTF. DNA for the CDR3: TGCAGTGCCGACATCGACAATGGCTACACCTTC.

Concerning this clone itself: Within the sample, other DNA sequences also encode this same CDR3. The gene calls are TRBV5-1 and TRBJ1-2; D not certain. From germline, CDR1 is SGHRS and CDR2 YFSETQ. V was clipped by 1 base and J by 8 bases, with 12 bases between them. This CDR3 is 13 amino acids long. DNA for the CDR3: TGCGCCAGCAGCTTGTCCGGGGATTACGGCTACACCTTC. Translation: CASSLSGDYGYTF.

The chain couples TRBV5-6 to TRBJ1-5; D call uncertain. Germline V CDR1 and CDR2: SGHDT, YYEEEE. CDR3 length: 14 residues. The V end was cut by 1 base, the J end by 2 bases, with 7 bases between. CDR3 in amino acids: CASSLSVGNQPQHF. CDR3 in DNA: TGTGCCAGCAGCTTGAGTGTTGGCAATCAGCCCCAGCATTTT.

As concerns this clone: At one boundary the junction diverges from the germline segment, which might be a read error. The chain employs TRBV4-2 and TRBJ1-5, with D unclear. CDR3 length equals 15 residues. Germline assignment: CDR1 LGHNA and CDR2 YNFKEQ. In DNA form, the CDR3 reads TGTGCCAGCAGCAAAGACCAGAATAGCAATCAGCCCCAGCATTTT. As protein: CASSKDQNSNQPQHF.

The chain recombines TRBV6-5 with TRBJ1-2; a possible D gene is TRBD1 (6 bases). The CDR3 has 12 amino acids. CDR1 is MNHEY and CDR2 is SVGAGI in the germline V gene. Deletions cut 2 bases from V and 8 bases from J, with 9 bases between. DNA of the CDR3: TGTGCCAGCAGTTACGGGGGGGCCGGCTACACCTTC. It is translated as CASSYGGAGYTF.

This sequence joins TRBV6-5 and TRBJ2-1; D remains unclear. This CDR3 has 16 residues. Germline V lookup: CDR1 MNHEY, CDR2 SVGAGI. The V and J ends lost 2 bases and 2 bases respectively, with 13 bases between them. The CDR3 reads CASSYGANLAYNEQFF. For the CDR3, the DNA is TGTGCCAGCAGTTACGGCGCGAATCTGGCCTACAATGAGCAGTTCTTC.

The CDR3 nucleotides read TGTGCCAGCTCACCAGAGCTCGGCGGCGGCTACACCTTC. Protein sequence: CASSPELGGGYTF. This chain uses TRBV18 with TRBJ1-2; unclear D gene. Trimming cost V 2 bases and J 8 bases, with 12 bases left between them. This CDR3 comprises 13 residues. The germline V gene has CDR1 KGHSH and CDR2 LQKENI. Variable domain in full (rest from reference TRBV18 and TRBJ1-2): NAGVMQNPRHLVRRRGQEARLRCSPMKGHSHVYWYRQLPEEGLKFMVYLQKENIIDESGMPKERFSAEFPKEGPSILRIQQVVRGDSAAYFCASSPELGGGYTFGSGTRLTVV.

V usage is TRBV3-1 (or the pseudogene TRBV3-2) and J usage is TRBJ2-5; 10 nucleotides agree with TRBD2. With 3 bases clipped from V and 5 bases from J, the junction kept 3 bases outside the gene matches. The CDR3 has 14 residues. From germline, CDR1 is LGHDT and CDR2 YNNKEL (reference sequence). In nucleotides, the CDR3 is TGTGCCAGCAGCCACGGAGCGGGGGGGGAGACCCAGTACTTC. It specifies CASSHGAGGETQYF.

This chain links TRBV15 with TRBJ2-1, with 7 bases aligning to TRBD2. J lost 9 bases, V lost 0 bases, and 5 bases had no gene match. Germline lookup yields CDR1 LNHNV and CDR2 YYDKDF (reference sequence). This CDR3 has 14 residues. The CDR3 sequence is CATSRDGLVGEQFF. The CDR3, as DNA: TGTGCCACCAGCAGAGACGGACTAGTTGGTGAGCAGTTCTTC.